What follows are 5 T cell receptor beta chains derived from one specimen sequenced in a study of T cells in Graves' hyperthyroidism and ophthalmopathy. TCR beta CDR3 region amplification was performed from RNA transcripts. RT-PCR in the first round (using the HTBI primer set) targeted the TCR CDR3. TCRdb recomputed calls from the multiplex PCR reads with MiXCR, one row per CDR3 protein. The data contain a few hundred thousand distinct CDR3 sequences, under 15% of them singletons. Input material: blood. The receptor set was obtained from a woman aged 25 to 39 with Graves' hyperthyroidism.

Many counts were recorded for this clonotype. CDR3 DNA sequence: TGTGCCAGCTCACCTCTCAGGGCGATAAATGGCTACACCTTC. It codes for CASSPLRAINGYTF. V gene TRBV18 combines with J gene TRBJ1-2; the D gene is possibly TRBD1 (5 bases). V shed 3 bases and J shed 6 bases, with 14 bases lying between them. The CDR3 totals 14 residues. The V gene's germline CDR1 is KGHSH and CDR2 LQKENI.

This clonotype has a count of ten or more. This chain uses TRBV18 with TRBJ2-1; possible D gene TRBD2, 5 bases. The CDR3 spans 16 residues. Trimming took off 1 base at V and 8 bases at J, with 18 bases between the two ends. From germline, CDR1 is KGHSH and CDR2 LQKENI. The CDR3, as DNA: TGTGCCAGCTCACCACAGCTAGCCTCATCTAGGGATGAGCAGTTCTTC. Residues: CASSPQLASSRDEQFF.

The rearrangement uses TRBV7-6 and TRBJ2-1; TRBD2 agrees at 11 bases. This CDR3 is built from 17 residues. The trim removed 1 base at V and 2 bases at J, leaving 4 bases unmatched. The germline CDR1 and CDR2 sequences are SGHVS and FNYEAQ. CDR3 DNA: TGTGCCAGCAGCTTAGACGGGACTAGCGGAACCTACAATGAGCAGTTCTTC. Protein: CASSLDGTSGTYNEQFF.

Many counts were recorded for this clonotype. The chain recombines TRBV30 with TRBJ1-2, with TRBD1 matching over 7 bases. Unmatched junction bases numbered 3, after V lost 3 bases and J lost 8 bases. This CDR3 spans 11 amino acids. Germline loops: CDR1 GTSNPN, CDR2 SVGIG (reference sequence). The CDR3 DNA reads TGTGCCTGGAGCAGGGGGGGAGGCTACACCTTC. It is translated as CAWSRGGGYTF. The full variable domain, its missing parts supplied by reference TRBV30 and TRBJ1-2, is SQTIHQWPATLVQPVGSPLSLECTVEGTSNPNLYWYRQAAGRGLQLLFYSVGIGQISSEVPQNLSASRPQDRQFILSSKKLLLSDSGFYLCAWSRGGGYTFGSGTRLTVV.

Concerning this clonotype itself: A read error may explain this, as a much larger clone is one base away. V usage is TRBV3-1 and J usage is TRBJ1-3, with TRBD1 matching 8 bases. The CDR3 spans 15 residues. Germline V gives CDR1 LGHDT, CDR2 YNNKEL (reference sequence). This CDR3 reads CASSQGTGTGSTIYF. CDR3 nucleotides: TGTGCCAGCAGCCAAGGGACAGGGACTGGAAGCACCATATATTTT. Filled out from reference TRBV3-1 and TRBJ1-3, the complete variable domain reads DTAVSQTPKYLVTQMGNDKSIKCEQNLGHDTMYWYKQDSKKFLKIMFSYNNKELIINETVPNRFSPKSPDKAHLNLHINSLELGDSAVYFCASSQGTGTGSTIYFGEGSWLTVV.